A single sample gave rise to the 29 T cell receptor beta chains below, sequenced in a study of cytomegalovirus exposure and HLA in healthy donors. The PCR ran on 60 Vbeta and 13 Jbeta primers. Measured with immunoSEQ multiplex PCR; TCRdb has only the in-frame clones, and not every one. Of about 150,000 clones detected, more than 75% appear once; the ten largest clones hold 0.85% to 1.4%. The sample comprised PBMCs. These receptors all stem from a male donor in good health and CMV-seronegative.

This chain joins TRBV6-1 and TRBJ1-1; 8 nucleotides align to TRBD1. The V gene's germline CDR1 is MNHNS and CDR2 SASEGT. Trimming took 6 bases from V and 5 from J; bases not matched to a gene: 5. CDR3 length equals 13 residues. CDR3 bases: TGTGCCAGCAGCCAGAGACAGGGGACTGAAGCTTTCTTT. It codes for CASSQRQGTEAFF.

The V call is TRBV11-2, the J call TRBJ1-6; D possibly corresponds to TRBD1 (6 bases). Germline CDR1 SGHAT, CDR2 FQNNGV. Trimming removed 3 bases at V and 6 bases at J, with 12 bases between. The CDR3 runs 15 residues. The CDR3 region has the DNA TGTGCCAGCAGCTTGTGGACAGAGCGTAATTCACCCCTCCACTTT. It encodes CASSLWTERNSPLHF.

The chain uses TRBV6-5 and TRBJ2-3, with TRBD1 matching over 8 bases. Germline V gene lookup returns CDR1 MNHEY and CDR2 SVGAGI. V shed 5 bases and J 6 bases; nucleotides not matched to a gene: 7. The CDR3 length is 14 residues. The CDR3 is CASSQGTGRDTQYF. CDR3 bases: TGTGCCAGCAGTCAGGGGACAGGTCGGGATACGCAGTATTTT.

The chain joins TRBV29-1 to TRBJ1-2; 9 bases fit TRBD1. Germline CDR1 reads SQVTM; CDR2 reads ANQGSEA. Trimming at V came to 5 bases and at J to 8 bases, leaving 12 bases not matched to a gene. The CDR3 has 14 residues. The CDR3 DNA reads as TGCAGCGTTATTCCGGGACAGGGTGTAAAAGGCTACACCTTC. Translation gives CSVIPGQGVKGYTF. Full variable domain (remainder filled in from reference TRBV29-1 and TRBJ1-2): SAVISQKPSRDICQRGTSLTIQCQVDSQVTMMFWYRQQPGQSLTLIATANQGSEATYESGFVIDKFPISRPNLTFSTLTVSNMSPEDSSIYLCSVIPGQGVKGYTFGSGTRLTVV.

This rearrangement joins TRBV7-2 to TRBJ2-7; D is perhaps TRBD1 (6 bases). The CDR3 contains 13 residues. Trimming cost V 4 bases and J 2 bases, with 9 bases left between them. Germline CDR1 reads SGHTA; CDR2 reads FQGNSA. This CDR3 reads CASSSGQPYEQYF. CDR3 DNA sequence: TGTGCCAGCAGCTCTGGACAGCCCTACGAGCAGTACTTC.

This clone was observed a single time. The chain joins TRBV19 to TRBJ1-1, with 7 bases matching TRBD1. Germline V gene sequence: CDR1 LNHDA, CDR2 SQIVND (reference sequence). This CDR3 region has 15 residues. V was clipped by 5 bases and J by 4 bases; unmatched bases: 10. CDR3 sequence (DNA): TGTGCCAGTAGTCCTAGAGCGACAGGGCTCACTGAAGCTTTCTTT. Translated, it gives CASSPRATGLTEAFF.

This rearrangement joins TRBV9 to TRBJ2-5, with TRBD1 matching over 9 bases. From germline, CDR1 is SGDLS and CDR2 YYNGEE. V lost 3 bases and J lost 4; bases outside the gene matches: 1. CDR3 size: 13 residues. As DNA, the CDR3 is TGTGCCAGCAGCGGGACAGGGGTAGAGACCCAGTACTTC. Translating it yields CASSGTGVETQYF.

This chain connects TRBV30 to TRBJ1-2; 11 nucleotides agree with TRBD1. CDR3 length equals 12 residues. CDR1 GTSNPN and CDR2 SVGIG come from the germline V gene (reference sequence). Germline trimming cut 5 bases from V and 7 bases from J; bases unmatched to any gene: 3. The DNA for the CDR3 is TGTGCCTGGGGGACAGGGGGAGGTGGCTACACCTTC. It translates to CAWGTGGGGYTF. The complete variable domain, with remaining parts taken from reference TRBV30 and TRBJ1-2, reads SQTIHQWPATLVQPVGSPLSLECTVEGTSNPNLYWYRQAAGRGLQLLFYSVGIGQISSEVPQNLSASRPQDRQFILSSKKLLLSDSGFYLCAWGTGGGGYTFGSGTRLTVV.

The CDR3 is CASSDYRGSNQPQHF. The CDR3 coding sequence is TGTGCCAGTAGTGATTACAGGGGCAGCAATCAGCCCCAGCATTTT. V and J are TRBV19 and TRBJ1-5, with TRBD1 matching over 7 bases. The CDR3 consists of 15 residues. The germline gives CDR1 LNHDA, CDR2 SQIVND (reference sequence). V dropped 5 bases and J dropped 1; count of bases not matched to a gene: 5.

This clone has more than one count but fewer than ten. The V call is TRBV6-5, the J call TRBJ1-1; D remains unclear. The CDR3 is 13 residues long. Germline V gene sequence: CDR1 MNHEY, CDR2 SVGAGI. The V gene lost 8 bases and the J gene lost 5 bases, with 15 bases spanning the gap. DNA for the CDR3: TGTGCCAGCGGATCCCTTTCGGGGACTGAAGCTTTCTTT. It encodes CASGSLSGTEAFF.

The chain couples TRBV6-6 to TRBJ1-5; no clear D. This CDR3 contains 13 residues. Germline CDR1 is MNHNY and CDR2 is SVGAGI (reference sequence). The V gene lost 8 bases and the J gene lost 6 bases, with 14 bases spanning the gap. The CDR3 sequence is CASSRDEGQPQHF. The CDR3 coding sequence is TGTGCCAGCTCCCGGGATGAGGGTCAGCCCCAGCATTTT.

This chain joins TRBV19 and TRBJ1-5, with D uncertain. This CDR3 region has 13 residues. Between the trimmed V and J ends, which lost 3 bases and 7 bases, there was a span of 10 bases. The germline CDR1 and CDR2 sequences are LNHDA and SQIVND (reference sequence). CDR3 residues: CASSMIVGQPQHF. The CDR3 DNA reads as TGTGCCAGTAGTATGATAGTCGGGCAGCCCCAGCATTTT.

This sequence joins TRBV30 and TRBJ1-1; D is unresolved. Trimming took off 0 bases at V and 6 bases at J, with 5 bases between the two ends. The germline V gene encodes CDR1 GTSNPN and CDR2 SVGIG (reference sequence). This CDR3 contains 11 residues. CDR3 amino acids: CAWSVHAEAFF. The CDR3 region has the DNA TGTGCCTGGAGTGTACACGCTGAAGCTTTCTTT.

This clone has only one observation. The chain uses TRBV5-1 and TRBJ2-3; the match to TRBD2 covers 8 bases. The CDR3 runs 17 residues. J gave up 4 bases and V 0 bases, and 10 bases lay outside the gene matches. The germline CDR1 and CDR2 sequences are SGHRS and YFSETQ. The CDR3 sequence: CASSLEGVAGGADTQYF. CDR3 nucleotide sequence: TGCGCCAGCAGCTTGGAAGGCGTTGCGGGGGGCGCAGATACGCAGTATTTT.

V gene TRBV30 combines with J gene TRBJ2-5; TRBD2 aligns across 12 bases. The CDR3 consists of 13 residues. Per the germline V gene, CDR1 is GTSNPN and CDR2 is SVGIG (reference sequence). V trimming: 4 bases; J trimming: 4 bases; junction bases outside the gene matches: 1. The CDR3 reads CAWKLAGGETQYF. In nucleotides, the CDR3 is TGTGCCTGGAAACTAGCGGGGGGAGAGACCCAGTACTTC.

This chain uses TRBV5-6 with TRBJ2-1, with a possible D match to TRBD2 (5 bases). In germline, CDR1 is SGHDT, CDR2 YYEEEE. The CDR3 totals 16 residues. Trimming took off 10 bases at V and 5 bases at J, with 25 bases between the two ends. The CDR3 spells CAVGQSAGLPHNEQFF. In DNA form, the CDR3 reads TGTGCCGTAGGCCAGTCCGCGGGCCTCCCTCACAATGAGCAGTTCTTC.

The chain employs TRBV2 and TRBJ2-7; 10 bases fit TRBD1. With 2 bases clipped from V and 5 bases from J, the junction kept 3 bases outside the gene matches. Germline CDR1 reads SNHLY; CDR2 reads FYNNEI. There are 14 residues in the CDR3. DNA for the CDR3: TGTGCCAGCAGTGAACGGACAGGGGGAGACGAGCAGTACTTC. Translation: CASSERTGGDEQYF.

This clone showed up just once. V gene TRBV7-2 combines with J gene TRBJ2-5; D unresolved. V lost 1 base and J 1 base, leaving 7 bases between the germline ends. The CDR3 length is 14 residues. Germline CDR1 is SGHTA and CDR2 is FQGNSA. CDR3 in amino acids: CASSLGVIQETQYF. In nucleotides, the CDR3 is TGTGCCAGCAGCTTAGGTGTAATCCAAGAGACCCAGTACTTC.

This clone occurred a few times. The V gene is TRBV29-1, the J gene TRBJ1-1, with D unclear. Germline V lookup: CDR1 SQVTM, CDR2 ANQGSEA. The CDR3 extends over 10 amino acids. Trimming pared 0 bases from V and 9 bases from J, leaving 5 bases between. The CDR3 nucleotides are TGCAGCGTTGAAGATGGGCAAGCTTTCTTT. Its protein product is CSVEDGQAFF. Looking up the rest from reference TRBV29-1 and TRBJ1-1 gives the full variable domain: SAVISQKPSRDICQRGTSLTIQCQVDSQVTMMFWYRQQPGQSLTLIATANQGSEATYESGFVIDKFPISRPNLTFSTLTVSNMSPEDSSIYLCSVEDGQAFFGQGTRLTVV.

This sequence joins TRBV10-3 and TRBJ2-5, with 8 bases fitting TRBD2. The DNA end favors TRBJ2-7, so the J call may be wrong. The CDR3 runs to 15 residues. Germline values: CDR1 ENHRY, CDR2 SYGVKD. The chain's CDR3 is CAISAGVSGVHEQYF. The CDR3 nucleotides are TGTGCCATCAGTGCTGGGGTTAGCGGGGTCCACGAGCAGTACTTC.

The gene calls are TRBV15 and TRBJ2-7; a weak D match, TRBD2 (7 bases). This CDR3 is built from 15 residues. Trimming shortened V by 0 bases and J by 2 bases, and 11 bases separated the two germline ends. Germline loops: CDR1 LNHNV, CDR2 YYDKDF (reference sequence). CDR3 coding DNA: TGTGCCACCAGCAGAGAACGGGGGGCAACCTACGAGCAGTACTTC. It is translated as CATSRERGATYEQYF. Using reference TRBV15 and TRBJ2-7 for the parts outside the CDR3, the full variable domain is DAMVIQNPRYQVTQFGKPVTLSCSQTLNHNVMYWYQQKSSQAPKLLFHYYDKDFNNEADTPDNFQSRRPNTSFCFLDIRSPGLGDTAMYLCATSRERGATYEQYFGPGTRLTVT.

The chain employs TRBV5-1 and TRBJ2-2; a possible D gene is TRBD2 (5 bases). This CDR3 has 15 residues. Germline CDR1 reads SGHRS; CDR2 reads YFSETQ. V shed 0 bases and J shed 2 bases, with 8 bases lying between them. This CDR3 reads CASSLEDFNTGELFF. DNA of the CDR3: TGCGCCAGCAGCTTGGAGGACTTCAACACCGGGGAGCTGTTTTTT.

This clone showed up just a few times. CDR3 nucleotide sequence: TGTGCCAGCAGCCAGGACAGGTCCGGCTACACCTTC. This gives the protein CASSQDRSGYTF. The chain couples TRBV2 to TRBJ1-2; 7 nucleotides match TRBD1. Germline trimming cut 6 bases from V and 8 bases from J; bases unmatched to any gene: 6. The CDR3 is 12 amino acids. Per the germline V gene, CDR1 is SNHLY and CDR2 is FYNNEI.

This clone was seen just once. The rearrangement links TRBV7-2 to TRBJ2-5; D gene uncertain. The ends were cut back, 5 bases at V and 2 bases at J, with 12 bases in the middle. This CDR3 spans 14 amino acids. Germline V gives CDR1 SGHTA, CDR2 FQGNSA. The CDR3 DNA is TGTGCCAGCAGCCAATACTCTCTACAAGAGACCCAGTACTTC. Translated, it gives CASSQYSLQETQYF.

The chain carries TRBV7-9 and TRBJ2-2; D is perhaps TRBD2 (6 bases). V was cut by 3 bases and J by 2 bases, with 7 bases left in between. CDR3 length equals 14 residues. The germline V gene encodes CDR1 SEHNR and CDR2 FQNEAQ (reference sequence). The CDR3 DNA follows: TGTGCCAGCAGCTTGGGACTTAACACCGGGGAGCTGTTTTTT. Protein product: CASSLGLNTGELFF.

V gene TRBV4-3 combines with J gene TRBJ2-1, with D unclear. CDR1 and CDR2 (germline): LGHNA, YSLEER. The CDR3 is 13 amino acids. The V end was cut by 0 bases, the J end by 8 bases, with 8 bases between. Here the CDR3 reads CASSQDISDEQFF. The CDR3 nucleotides are TGCGCCAGCAGCCAAGATATAAGCGATGAGCAGTTCTTC.

V and J are TRBV7-9 and TRBJ1-2; 9 nucleotides match TRBD1. The CDR3 has 15 residues. Germline V CDR1 and CDR2: SEHNR, FQNEAQ (reference sequence). The trim removed 3 bases at V and 4 bases at J, leaving 6 bases unmatched. CDR3 protein: CASSLADRGGYGYTF. The CDR3 DNA reads TGTGCCAGCAGCTTGGCGGACAGGGGAGGCTATGGCTACACCTTC.

This chain links TRBV19 with TRBJ2-2; D is possibly TRBD1 (6 bases). The V gene lost 4 bases and the J gene lost 2 bases, with 11 bases spanning the gap. Germline CDR1 reads LNHDA; CDR2 reads SQIVND (reference sequence). This CDR3 spans 15 amino acids. The CDR3 DNA reads TGTGCCAGTAGTAGTGGGACACCTAACACCGGGGAGCTGTTTTTT. Translated: CASSSGTPNTGELFF.

The V call is TRBV18, the J call TRBJ1-6, with 7 bases identical to TRBD1. In germline, CDR1 is KGHSH, CDR2 LQKENI. The V segment lost 6 bases and the J segment 0 bases; nucleotides outside the gene matches: 5. The CDR3 sequence is 16 residues long. CDR3 sequence: CASSPTGSSYNSPLHF. CDR3 nucleotides: TGTGCCAGCTCCCCGACAGGGAGCTCCTATAATTCACCCCTCCACTTT.